This T cell receptor beta chain was recorded in a study of blood T cells in healthy people across ages. A note on this clonotype: No antigen is known for it.

V was shortened by 1 base and J by 2 bases, with 15 bases between the two germline ends. This CDR3 region has 17 residues. With a J-beta primer mix and a sample-barcoded 5' primer, a second PCR ran roughly 6 to 11 cycles. TCRdb called the 5' RACE reads again in MiXCR, with one record for every CDR3 protein. Of around 1,000,000 distinct CDR3 sequences listed, roughly two fifths are singletons. Notes on the study in general: Donor CMV status was unknown, possibly confounding expanded clonotype changes.

The chain recombines TRBV12-3 or TRBV12-4 with TRBJ2-4; TRBD1 might be the D (5 bases). This TCR was sampled from a man between 18 and 35 years old in good health. Sequenced material: blood. The CDR3 spells CASSLGGRAISKNIQYF. CDR3 coding DNA: TGTGCCAGCAGTTTAGGGGGCAGGGCAATATCCAAAAACATTCAGTACTTC.